A selection of T cell receptor beta chains follows, all from one sample in a study of T cell repertoires in cytomegalovirus infection. TCRdb processed the reads anew with MiXCR; each CDR3 protein has one entry. The sample yields about 310,000 distinct CDR3 sequences, about a sixth seen once. Material for sequencing was PBMCs. These receptors came from a human donor in good health (CMV status not recorded). Some clones in this sample may be carry-over from other donors' samples. The CDR3 runs from the conserved cysteine through the conserved F or W. D genes are given only for firm matches. Not every row has a clone size; where given, it reads once, few, many or a size class.

V	D	size	J	length	CDR3	DNA
TRBV20-1	TRBD2	.	TRBJ2-3	15	CSASRLAGGTDTQYF	TGCAGTGCTAGTCGACTAGCGGGGGGAACAGATACGCAGTATTTT
TRBV28	.	many	TRBJ2-7	14	CASHTGGSSYEQYF	TGTGCCAGCCACACCGGGGGTTCCTCCTACGAGCAGTACTTC
TRBV3-1	.	.	TRBJ1-1	15	CASSFFGGINTEAFF	TGTGCCAGCTCCTTTTTTGGGGGGATCAACACTGAAGCTTTCTTT
TRBV6-5	TRBD1	many	TRBJ1-2	16	CASSYSGQGFNYGYTF	TGTGCCAGCAGTTACTCGGGACAGGGCTTTAACTATGGCTACACCTTC
TRBV6-8	TRBD1	few	TRBJ2-2	15	CASSSTGGDTGELFF	TGTGCCAGCAGCTCCACAGGGGGAGACACCGGGGAGCTGTTTTTT
TRBV10-3	.	many	TRBJ2-1	18	CAISESRSFAGQYNEQFF	TGTGCCATCAGTGAGTCGCGCTCGTTCGCGGGGCAGTACAATGAGCAGTTCTTC
TRBV7-2	TRBD1	many	TRBJ2-1	18	CASSLAPTGGSLSDEQFF	TGTGCCAGCAGCTTAGCCCCGACAGGGGGCTCCTTGAGCGATGAGCAGTTCTTC
TRBV2	TRBD2	many	TRBJ2-3	12	CASSLRLATQYF	TGTGCCAGCAGTCTTCGACTAGCTACGCAGTATTTT
TRBV7-8	.	.	TRBJ1-1	15	CASREGREANTEAFF	TGTGCCAGCAGGGAAGGCAGGGAGGCGAACACTGAAGCTTTCTTT
TRBV7-2	TRBD1	few	TRBJ2-7	14	CASSSDRDSNEQYF	TGTGCCAGCAGCTCGGACAGGGATTCCAACGAGCAGTACTTC
TRBV6-5	TRBD1	.	TRBJ2-1	15	CASSYSNRGINEQFF	TGTGCCAGCAGTTACTCGAACAGGGGCATCAACGAGCAGTTCTTC
TRBV7-2	TRBD1	many	TRBJ2-2	15	CASSPTGRRTGELFF	TGTGCCAGCAGCCCGACAGGGCGAAGGACCGGGGAGCTGTTTTTT
TRBV12-3/TRBV12-4	.	many	TRBJ1-1	16	CASSSQGSAMNTEAFF	TGTGCCAGCAGTTCCCAGGGTAGTGCGATGAACACTGAAGCTTTCTTT
TRBV4-3	.	.	TRBJ2-5	14	CASSNARGGETQYF	TGCGCCAGCAGCAATGCACGAGGGGGAGAGACCCAGTACTTC
TRBV7-2	.	many	TRBJ2-6	20	CASSLALRGGSPYGANVLTF	TGTGCCAGCAGCTTAGCGCTCAGGGGCGGTTCTCCCTACGGGGCCAACGTCCTGACTTTC
TRBV20-1	.	.	TRBJ2-3	11	CSARADVGQYF	TGCAGTGCTAGGGCAGATGTGGGGCAGTATTTT
TRBV7-2	.	many	TRBJ2-5	14	CASSLQAGRETQYF	TGTGCCAGCAGCTTACAGGCTGGGAGAGAGACCCAGTACTTC
TRBV28	TRBD1	few	TRBJ1-5	15	CASSLYGQENQPQHF	TGTGCCAGCAGTTTATACGGACAGGAAAATCAGCCCCAGCATTTT
TRBV20-1	.	few	TRBJ2-5	16	CSARVLRGVQQETQYF	TGCAGTGCTAGAGTCCTCAGGGGCGTACAGCAAGAGACCCAGTACTTC
TRBV2	.	.	TRBJ2-1	13	CASNWLDDNEQFF	TGTGCCAGCAATTGGCTAGACGACAATGAGCAGTTCTTC
TRBV6-8	TRBD1	few	TRBJ1-2	14	CASSFTGQGHGYTF	TGTGCCAGCAGTTTCACGGGACAGGGCCATGGCTACACCTTC
TRBV13	TRBD1	.	TRBJ1-6	15	CASTEMGQVDSPLHF	TGTGCCAGCACCGAAATGGGACAGGTCGATTCACCCCTCCACTTT
TRBV7-3	.	many	TRBJ2-3	14	CASSDPLSTDTQYF	TGTGCCAGCAGTGACCCGTTGAGCACAGATACGCAGTATTTT
TRBV7-9	.	.	TRBJ2-7	13	CASSPGPPNEQYF	TGTGCCAGCAGCCCCGGGCCCCCCAACGAGCAGTACTTC
TRBV7-6	.	many	TRBJ2-1	17	CASSLGALRGVYNEQFF	TGTGCCAGCAGCTTAGGGGCTCTGAGGGGGGTCTACAATGAGCAGTTCTTC
TRBV11-2	TRBD2	few	TRBJ2-1	17	CASSFRGLAGNMNEQFF	TGTGCCAGCAGCTTCCGGGGACTAGCCGGAAATATGAATGAGCAGTTCTTC
TRBV6-2/TRBV6-3	.	many	TRBJ2-5	14	CASNPRVPQETQYF	TGTGCCAGCAATCCCCGGGTCCCCCAAGAGACCCAGTACTTC
TRBV28	.	many	TRBJ1-2	13	CASSLSFGGGYTF	TGTGCCAGCAGTTTATCCTTCGGAGGCGGCTACACCTTC